This record looks at one TCR beta chain sequence and its context. Its antigen is not identified. The germline gives CDR1 SEHNR, CDR2 FQNEAQ (reference sequence). V trimming: 0 bases; J trimming: 4 bases; junction bases outside the gene matches: 3. The CDR3 consists of 16 residues. This sample is part of a study of beta chain features in type 1 diabetes. Study as a whole: Examination covered roughly 100,000,000 sorted cells spanning all samples.

Sequenced material consisted of expressed TCRB transcripts (all of the isolated RNA was reverse transcribed). Sequencing used immunoSEQ multiplex PCR; TCRdb keeps in-frame clones, though not all of them. The sample lists about 40,000 clones, roughly 50% seen once, with 0.65% to 0.9% in the top ten. Findings and caveats of the study: VDJ junctions from type 1 diabetes patients carried fewer insertions and larger deletions. Patients with Type 1 diabetes showed moderately but significantly shorter TCRB CDR3s in all four CD4+ subsets.

The sequence came from a woman aged 18-35 years in good health. The V call is TRBV7-9, the J call TRBJ2-1, with 10 bases lining up with TRBD2. The sample was central memory CD4+ T cells from blood. CDR3 loop: CASSLALAGEYNEQFF. In DNA form, the CDR3 reads TGTGCCAGCAGCTTAGCGCTAGCGGGAGAGTACAATGAGCAGTTCTTC.